A single sample gave rise to the 27 T cell receptor beta chains below, sequenced in a study of shared clonotypes between healthy human individuals. Generated by immunoSEQ multiplex PCR, the TCRdb table keeps only in-frame clones and is missing some. The sample shows more than 2,000,000 clones, 90% to 95% of them seen only once. Sequencing used naive CD4+ T cells sorted from blood. Subset: CD45RA+ positively selected. The source is a man aged 18 to 35 in good health.

The gene calls are TRBV25-1 and TRBJ1-1; D unclear. Germline-derived CDR1 and CDR2 are MGHDK and SYGVNS. The CDR3 runs to 13 residues. Trimming removed 4 bases at V and 1 base at J, with 7 bases between. CDR3 amino acids: CASSGSPNTEAFF. The CDR3, as DNA: TGTGCCAGCAGTGGCAGCCCGAACACTGAAGCTTTCTTT.

The rearrangement links TRBV11-3 to TRBJ2-7, with D perhaps TRBD2 (6 bases). Trimming cost V 3 bases and J 2 bases, with 11 bases left between them. The CDR3 contains 14 residues. The germline CDR1 and CDR2 sequences are SGHNT and YENEEA. CDR3 DNA sequence: TGTGCCAGCAGCTTTAGCGGTAAACCCTACGAGCAGTACTTC. It yields the protein CASSFSGKPYEQYF.

This clone was counted a single time. The chain couples TRBV27 to TRBJ2-3, with 8 bases aligning to TRBD2. Trimming cost V 4 bases and J 3 bases; bases outside gene matches: 6. The CDR3 sequence is 15 residues long. The V gene's germline CDR1 is MNHEY and CDR2 SMNVEV (reference sequence). CDR3 sequence reads: CASSWAGGVTDTQYF. Here the CDR3 DNA reads TGTGCCAGCAGTTGGGCGGGAGGTGTGACAGATACGCAGTATTTT.

The chain has TRBV6-5 and TRBJ1-1; unclear D gene. This CDR3 contains 11 residues. The germline V and J ends were trimmed by 5 bases and 11 bases, with 12 bases remaining between them. In germline, CDR1 is MNHEY, CDR2 SVGAGI. The CDR3, as DNA: TGTGCCAGCAGTGAAGCGGTCTCGGCTTTCTTT. Its protein product is CASSEAVSAFF.

This chain joins TRBV28 and TRBJ2-5; 10 bases are shared with TRBD2. CDR3 length: 13 amino acids. Losses at the gene ends were 8 bases for V and 2 bases for J; bases not matched to a gene: 2. The germline CDR1 and CDR2 sequences are MDHEN and SYDVKM. CDR3 region: CASQRGGQETQYF. CDR3 DNA sequence: TGTGCCAGCCAGCGGGGGGGACAAGAGACCCAGTACTTC.

The chain couples TRBV25-1 to TRBJ2-5, with D possibly being TRBD1 (6 bases). CDR3 size: 16 residues. Trimming cost V 4 bases and J 0 bases, with 15 bases left between them. Germline V gene sequence: CDR1 MGHDK, CDR2 SYGVNS. CDR3 loop: CASSARGLRNQETQYF. The DNA for the CDR3 is TGTGCCAGCAGTGCTAGGGGGTTAAGAAACCAAGAGACCCAGTACTTC.

The CDR3 DNA sequence: TGTGCCAGCACTGCAGGGGATCTCGATAGGGGCTACACCTTC. Translated: CASTAGDLDRGYTF. The rearrangement links TRBV6-1 to TRBJ1-2, with a tentative D call TRBD1 (6 bases). This CDR3 is 14 amino acids long. V shed 7 bases and J shed 8 bases, with 20 bases lying between them. Germline CDR1 MNHNS, CDR2 SASEGT.

In regard to this clone: The sample has other DNA sequences that encode this CDR3 too. V usage is TRBV9 and J usage is TRBJ1-3; D is perhaps TRBD1 (5 bases). The CDR3 sequence is 16 residues long. Trimming removed 0 bases from V and 2 bases from J, with 12 bases in between. Looked up from germline, CDR1 is SGDLS and CDR2 is YYNGEE. The CDR3 nucleotides are TGTGCCAGCAGCGTAGGCCAGGGTGTCACTGGAAACACCATATATTTT. This codes for CASSVGQGVTGNTIYF.

This rearrangement joins TRBV9 to TRBJ1-2, with a tentative D call TRBD1 (6 bases). The V gene lost 0 bases and the J gene lost 4 bases, with 13 bases spanning the gap. Germline CDR1 reads SGDLS; CDR2 reads YYNGEE. This CDR3 region has 15 residues. The CDR3 DNA follows: TGTGCCAGCAGCGTAGATGGGACACCTCTCTATGGCTACACCTTC. Protein sequence: CASSVDGTPLYGYTF.

The count of this clone is one. CDR3 amino acids: CAISAAGGAGEKLFF. CDR3 coding DNA: TGTGCCATCAGCGCCGCAGGTGGGGCCGGGGAAAAACTGTTTTTT. This chain joins TRBV10-3 and TRBJ1-4, with D maybe TRBD1 (5 bases). The CDR3 is 15 residues long. The germline V gene encodes CDR1 ENHRY and CDR2 SYGVKD. Trimming cost V 6 bases and J 8 bases, with 19 bases left between them.

The CDR3 region is CASSLAANSPLHF. The DNA for the CDR3 is TGTGCCAGCAGCTTAGCGGCGAATTCACCCCTCCACTTT. The chain carries TRBV11-2 and TRBJ1-6; D gene ambiguous. Trimming pared 1 base from V and 7 bases from J, leaving 5 bases between. The CDR3 runs to 13 residues. Germline loops: CDR1 SGHAT, CDR2 FQNNGV.

The genes are TRBV6-1 and TRBJ2-7, with a tentative D call TRBD1 (6 bases). The germline gives CDR1 MNHNS, CDR2 SASEGT. The length of the CDR3 is 15 residues. Trimming stripped 4 bases from V and 2 bases from J, with 15 bases between. CDR3 loop: CASSAIGQSAYEQYF. As DNA, the CDR3 is TGTGCCAGCAGTGCGATAGGACAGAGTGCCTACGAGCAGTACTTC.

V gene TRBV2 combines with J gene TRBJ1-4, with TRBD1 identical over 9 bases. The V and J ends lost 11 bases and 6 bases, in that order; junction bases with no gene match: 7. From germline, CDR1 is SNHLY and CDR2 FYNNEI. The CDR3 has 13 amino acids. This CDR3 reads CAGHRGRDEKLFF. The CDR3 coding sequence is TGTGCCGGACACAGGGGGCGTGATGAAAAACTGTTTTTT.

This clone came up once. V is TRBV30 and J is TRBJ1-4, with D perhaps TRBD1 (6 bases). Trimming cost V 5 bases and J 2 bases, with 15 bases left between them. CDR3 length equals 15 residues. CDR1 and CDR2 (germline): GTSNPN, SVGIG (reference sequence). The CDR3, as DNA: TGTGCCTGGGCAGAACAGGGCCCGACTAATGAAAAACTGTTTTTT. This gives the protein CAWAEQGPTNEKLFF.

Only one count was recorded for this clone. CDR3 bases: TGTGCCAGCAGTCCCTCGGGACTAGCGGTCCCGGGGTTCTTC. Amino acids: CASSPSGLAVPGFF. The chain links TRBV6-5 to TRBJ2-1; TRBD2 agrees at 11 bases. Per the germline V gene, CDR1 is MNHEY and CDR2 is SVGAGI. The trim removed 5 bases at V and 15 bases at J, leaving 12 bases unmatched. This CDR3 is built from 14 residues.

J is TRBJ2-7 and V is TRBV7-2, with TRBD2 matching 9 bases. The CDR3 has 14 residues. The V and J ends lost 3 bases and 5 bases, in that order; junction bases with no gene match: 5. The germline CDR1 and CDR2 sequences are SGHTA and FQGNSA. CDR3 residues: CASSFGTSTHEQYF. The CDR3 DNA sequence: TGTGCCAGCAGCTTCGGGACTAGCACCCACGAGCAGTACTTC.

This chain joins TRBV6-6 and TRBJ1-1; D perhaps matches TRBD1 (5 bases). The V gene lost 4 bases and the J gene lost 1 base, with 10 bases spanning the gap. Germline CDR1 is MNHNY and CDR2 is SVGAGI (reference sequence). CDR3 size: 14 residues. The DNA for the CDR3 is TGTGCCAGCAGTTTCCGACAGACGAACACTGAAGCTTTCTTT. Translated, it gives CASSFRQTNTEAFF.

Points on this clone: Other DNA variants within this sample encode the same CDR3. The chain combines TRBV6-4 with TRBJ2-6; D gene unclear. The CDR3 is 14 residues long. Trimming took off 4 bases at V and 0 bases at J, with 4 bases between the two ends. Germline V CDR1 and CDR2: MRHNA, SNTAGT. The chain's CDR3 is CASSATSGANVLTF. The CDR3 DNA follows: TGTGCCAGCAGTGCTACCTCTGGGGCCAACGTCCTGACTTTC.

This rearrangement joins TRBV4-3 to TRBJ2-5; no clear D gene. Germline lookup yields CDR1 LGHNA and CDR2 YSLEER. Trimming removed 4 bases at V and 0 bases at J, with 15 bases between. CDR3 length: 16 residues. CDR3 in amino acids: CASSLEEADDQETQYF. CDR3 nucleotide sequence: TGCGCCAGCAGCCTCGAAGAGGCCGACGACCAAGAGACCCAGTACTTC.

This chain links TRBV6-1 with TRBJ2-7; D is possibly TRBD1 (6 bases). The V end was cut by 2 bases, the J end by 2 bases, with 7 bases between. This CDR3 is built from 13 residues. Germline V gives CDR1 MNHNS, CDR2 SASEGT. The CDR3 coding sequence is TGTGCCAGCAGTGAAAACAGGGCCTACGAGCAGTACTTC. Amino acid sequence: CASSENRAYEQYF.

This rearrangement joins TRBV18 to TRBJ1-2; D is unresolved. The CDR3 has 12 residues. The germline V and J ends were trimmed by 4 bases and 7 bases, with 10 bases remaining between them. Germline CDR1 is KGHSH and CDR2 is LQKENI. In DNA, the CDR3 is TGTGCCAGCTCACTCGAGACCGGTGGCTACACCTTC. It encodes CASSLETGGYTF.

The chain joins TRBV2 to TRBJ2-7; 8 nucleotides match TRBD1. V was pared by 7 bases and J by 1 base, with 3 bases of the junction left unmatched. The CDR3 totals 13 residues. CDR1 is SNHLY, CDR2 FYNNEI, per germline. The CDR3 loop is CASTRDRSYEQYF. For the CDR3, the DNA is TGTGCCAGCACCCGGGACAGGTCCTACGAGCAGTACTTC.

This chain uses TRBV13 with TRBJ2-7; perhaps TRBD1 as D (6 bases). The length of the CDR3 is 15 residues. Germline V gene sequence: CDR1 PRHDT, CDR2 FYEKMQ (reference sequence). The ends were cut back, 2 bases at V and 3 bases at J, with 14 bases in the middle. CDR3 DNA sequence: TGTGCCAGCAGCTTAATTGGGCAGGGGCACTACGAGCAGTACTTC. As protein: CASSLIGQGHYEQYF.

This clone was detected once. This rearrangement joins TRBV6-6 to TRBJ1-4; possibly TRBD1 for D (5 bases). The V and J ends lost 0 bases and 7 bases respectively, with 12 bases between them. This CDR3 region has 15 residues. The V gene's germline CDR1 is MNHNY and CDR2 SVGAGI (reference sequence). CDR3 sequence: CASSYSDKSAEKLFF. The CDR3, as DNA: TGTGCCAGCAGTTACTCGGACAAATCCGCTGAAAAACTGTTTTTT.

The chain combines TRBV19 with TRBJ2-6; TRBD1 matches 7 bases. The CDR3 spans 17 residues. The V segment lost 10 bases and the J segment 2 bases; nucleotides outside the gene matches: 14. Germline V gene sequence: CDR1 LNHDA, CDR2 SQIVND (reference sequence). CDR3 protein: CATRGLQGTAGANVLTF. The DNA of the CDR3 is TGTGCCACCAGGGGGTTACAGGGGACAGCTGGGGCCAACGTCCTGACTTTC.

V gene TRBV2 combines with J gene TRBJ2-7; 7 nucleotides agree with TRBD2. Per germline, CDR1 SNHLY and CDR2 FYNNEI. This CDR3 is built from 13 residues. Trimming at V came to 6 bases and at J to 5 bases, leaving 7 bases not matched to a gene. CDR3 protein: CASRASGPHEQYF. Here the CDR3 DNA reads TGTGCCAGCAGGGCTAGCGGTCCACACGAGCAGTACTTC.

This clone was recorded only once. The chain carries TRBV19 and TRBJ2-1; a weak D match, TRBD2 (6 bases). The CDR3 is made up of 15 amino acids. Trimming shortened V by 5 bases and J by 4 bases, and 15 bases separated the two germline ends. Germline V CDR1 and CDR2: LNHDA, SQIVND (reference sequence). The CDR3 spells CASSVRDWVYNEQFF. CDR3 bases: TGTGCCAGTAGTGTCCGGGACTGGGTTTACAATGAGCAGTTCTTC.